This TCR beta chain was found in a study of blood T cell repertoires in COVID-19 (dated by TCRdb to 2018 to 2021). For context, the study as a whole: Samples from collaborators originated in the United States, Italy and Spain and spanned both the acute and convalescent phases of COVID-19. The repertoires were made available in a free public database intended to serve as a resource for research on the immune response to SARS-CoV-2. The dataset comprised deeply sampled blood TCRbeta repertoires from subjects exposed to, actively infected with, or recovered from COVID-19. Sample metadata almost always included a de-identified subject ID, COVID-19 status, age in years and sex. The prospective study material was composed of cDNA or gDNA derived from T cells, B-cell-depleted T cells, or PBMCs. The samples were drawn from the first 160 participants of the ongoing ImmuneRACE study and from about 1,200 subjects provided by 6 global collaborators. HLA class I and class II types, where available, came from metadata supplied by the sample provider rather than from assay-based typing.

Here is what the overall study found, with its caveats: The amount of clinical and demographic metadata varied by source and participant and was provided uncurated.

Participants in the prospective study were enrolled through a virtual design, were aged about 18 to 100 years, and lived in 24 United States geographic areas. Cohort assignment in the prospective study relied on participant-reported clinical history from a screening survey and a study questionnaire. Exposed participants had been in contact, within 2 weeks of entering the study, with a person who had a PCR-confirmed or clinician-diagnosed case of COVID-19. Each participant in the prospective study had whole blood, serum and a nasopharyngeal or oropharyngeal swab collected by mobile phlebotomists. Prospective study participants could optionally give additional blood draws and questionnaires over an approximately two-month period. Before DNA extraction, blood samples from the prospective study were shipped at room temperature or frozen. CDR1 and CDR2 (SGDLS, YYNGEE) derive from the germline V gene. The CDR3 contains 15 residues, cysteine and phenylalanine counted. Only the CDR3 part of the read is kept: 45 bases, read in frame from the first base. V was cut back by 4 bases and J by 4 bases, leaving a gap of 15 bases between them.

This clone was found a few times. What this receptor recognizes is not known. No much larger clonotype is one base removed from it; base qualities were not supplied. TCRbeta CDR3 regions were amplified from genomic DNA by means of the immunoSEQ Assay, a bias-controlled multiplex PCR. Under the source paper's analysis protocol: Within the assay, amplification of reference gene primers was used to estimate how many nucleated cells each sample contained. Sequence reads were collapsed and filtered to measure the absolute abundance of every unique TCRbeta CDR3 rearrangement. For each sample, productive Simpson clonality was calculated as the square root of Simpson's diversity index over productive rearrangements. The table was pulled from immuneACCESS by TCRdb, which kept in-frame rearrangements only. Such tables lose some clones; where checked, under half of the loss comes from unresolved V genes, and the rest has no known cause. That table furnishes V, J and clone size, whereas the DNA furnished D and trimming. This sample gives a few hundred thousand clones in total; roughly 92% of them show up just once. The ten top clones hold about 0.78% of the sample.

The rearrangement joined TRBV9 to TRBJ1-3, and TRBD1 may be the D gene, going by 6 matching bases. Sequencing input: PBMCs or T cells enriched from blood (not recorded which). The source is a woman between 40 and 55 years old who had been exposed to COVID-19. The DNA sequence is TGTGCCAGCAGCCCGAGTACAGGGCCGGGAAACACCATATATTTT. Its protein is CASSPSTGPGNTIYF.